This T cell receptor beta chain appears in the sequencing data of a study of cytomegalovirus exposure and HLA in healthy donors. Study-wide findings and caveats: A later analysis associated some 16,000 TCR beta sequences with HLA alleles at a 0.05 false discovery rate. TCR sequences were mostly rare, though some public TCRs occurred in many donors.

Trimming took 3 bases from V and 8 from J, leaving 19 bases between them. The CDR3 runs to 15 residues. Germline V gene sequence: CDR1 MNHEY, CDR2 SVGAGI. Of note for this clone: Its specificity is not known.

Both 60 Vbeta primers and 13 Jbeta primers went into the PCR. Generated by immunoSEQ multiplex PCR, the TCRdb table keeps only in-frame clones and is missing some. The data show about 160,000 clones, approximately 85% seen once. J is TRBJ1-2 and V is TRBV6-5; a possible D gene is TRBD1 (5 bases). The TCR comes from a young man in good health and CMV-seropositive. The specimen sequenced was PBMCs. The CDR3 DNA sequence: TGTGCCAGCAGTTATTTTGCAGGGAATAGCATAGGCTACACCTTC. It is translated as CASSYFAGNSIGYTF.